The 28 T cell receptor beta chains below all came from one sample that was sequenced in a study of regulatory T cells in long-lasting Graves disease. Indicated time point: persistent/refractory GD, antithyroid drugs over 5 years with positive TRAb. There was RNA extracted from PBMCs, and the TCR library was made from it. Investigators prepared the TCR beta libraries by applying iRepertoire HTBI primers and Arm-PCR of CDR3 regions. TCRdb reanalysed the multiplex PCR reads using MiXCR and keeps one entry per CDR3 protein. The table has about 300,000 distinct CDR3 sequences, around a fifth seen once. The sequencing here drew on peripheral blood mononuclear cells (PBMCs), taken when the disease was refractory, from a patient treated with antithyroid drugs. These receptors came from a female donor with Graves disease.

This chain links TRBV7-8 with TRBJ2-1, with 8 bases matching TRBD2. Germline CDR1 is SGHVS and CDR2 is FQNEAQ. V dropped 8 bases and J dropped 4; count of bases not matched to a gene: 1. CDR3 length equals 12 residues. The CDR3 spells CASGTRYNEQFF. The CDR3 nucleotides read TGTGCCAGCGGGACTAGGTACAATGAGCAGTTCTTC.

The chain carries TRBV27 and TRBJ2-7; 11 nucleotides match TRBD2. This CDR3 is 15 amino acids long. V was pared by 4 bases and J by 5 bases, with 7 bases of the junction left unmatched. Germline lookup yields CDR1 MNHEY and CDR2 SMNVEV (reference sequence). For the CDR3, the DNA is TGTGCCAGCAGTTCTCAACTAGCGGGAGCTAACGAGCAGTACTTC. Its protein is CASSSQLAGANEQYF.

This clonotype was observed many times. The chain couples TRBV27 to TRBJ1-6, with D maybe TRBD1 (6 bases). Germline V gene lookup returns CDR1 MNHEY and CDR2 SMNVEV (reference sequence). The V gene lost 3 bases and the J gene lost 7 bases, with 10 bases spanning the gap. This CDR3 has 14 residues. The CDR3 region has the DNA TGTGCCAGCAGTTTGTACAGGGAGAATTCACCCCTCCACTTT. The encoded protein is CASSLYRENSPLHF.

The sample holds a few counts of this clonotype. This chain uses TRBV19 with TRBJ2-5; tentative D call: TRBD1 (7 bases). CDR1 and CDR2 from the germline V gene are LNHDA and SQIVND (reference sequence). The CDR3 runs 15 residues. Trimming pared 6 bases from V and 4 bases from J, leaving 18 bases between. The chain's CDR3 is CASRSSSGGRETQYF. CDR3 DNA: TGTGCCAGTAGATCATCTTCAGGGGGGCGAGAGACCCAGTACTTC.

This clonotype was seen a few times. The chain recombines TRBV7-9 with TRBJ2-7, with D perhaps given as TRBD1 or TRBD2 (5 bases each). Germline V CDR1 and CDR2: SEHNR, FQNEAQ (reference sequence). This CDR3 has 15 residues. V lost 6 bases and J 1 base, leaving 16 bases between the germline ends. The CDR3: CASSSPGRSSYEQYF. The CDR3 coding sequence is TGTGCCAGCAGTTCTCCGGGACGCAGTTCCTACGAGCAGTACTTC.

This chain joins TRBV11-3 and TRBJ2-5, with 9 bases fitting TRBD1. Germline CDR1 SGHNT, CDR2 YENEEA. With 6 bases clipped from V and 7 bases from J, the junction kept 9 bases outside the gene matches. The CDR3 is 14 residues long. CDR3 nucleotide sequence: TGTGCCAGCAGTCAAAATCCGGGACAGGGGACCCAGTACTTC. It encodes CASSQNPGQGTQYF. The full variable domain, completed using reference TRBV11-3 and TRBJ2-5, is EAGVVQSPRYKIIEKKQPVAFWCNPISGHNTLYWYLQNLGQGPELLIRYENEEAVDDSQLPKDRFSAERLKGVDSTLKIQPAELGDSAVYLCASSQNPGQGTQYFGPGTRLLVL.

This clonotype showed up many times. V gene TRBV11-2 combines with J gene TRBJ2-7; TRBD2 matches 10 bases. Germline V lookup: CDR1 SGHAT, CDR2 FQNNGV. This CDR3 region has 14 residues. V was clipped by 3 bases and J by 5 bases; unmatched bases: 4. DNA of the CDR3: TGTGCCAGCAGCTTGTCTAGCGGGAGAGACGAGCAGTACTTC. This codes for CASSLSSGRDEQYF. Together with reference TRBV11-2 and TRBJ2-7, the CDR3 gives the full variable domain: EAGVAQSPRYKIIEKRQSVAFWCNPISGHATLYWYQQILGQGPKLLIQFQNNGVVDDSQLPKDRFSAERLKGVDSTLKIQPAKLEDSAVYLCASSLSSGRDEQYFGPGTRLTVT.

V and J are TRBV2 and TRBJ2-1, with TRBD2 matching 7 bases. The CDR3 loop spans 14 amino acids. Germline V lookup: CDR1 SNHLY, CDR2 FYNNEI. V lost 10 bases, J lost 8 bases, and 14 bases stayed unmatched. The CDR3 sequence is CATRGVPGVDEQFF. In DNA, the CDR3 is TGTGCCACCCGGGGGGTCCCGGGAGTCGATGAGCAGTTCTTC.

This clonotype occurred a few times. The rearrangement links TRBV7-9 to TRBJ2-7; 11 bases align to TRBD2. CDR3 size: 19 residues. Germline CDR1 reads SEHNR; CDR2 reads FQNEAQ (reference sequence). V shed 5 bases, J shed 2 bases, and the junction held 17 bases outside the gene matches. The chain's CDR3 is CASSPRPGTSGFTPYEQYF. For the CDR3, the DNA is TGTGCCAGCAGCCCCCGACCGGGGACTAGCGGATTCACACCCTACGAGCAGTACTTC.

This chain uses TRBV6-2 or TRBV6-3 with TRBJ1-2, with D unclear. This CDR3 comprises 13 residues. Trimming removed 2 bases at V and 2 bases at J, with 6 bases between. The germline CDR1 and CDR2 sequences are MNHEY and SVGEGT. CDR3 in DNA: TGTGCCAGCAGTTACGCGAGAAACTATGGCTACACCTTC. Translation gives CASSYARNYGYTF.

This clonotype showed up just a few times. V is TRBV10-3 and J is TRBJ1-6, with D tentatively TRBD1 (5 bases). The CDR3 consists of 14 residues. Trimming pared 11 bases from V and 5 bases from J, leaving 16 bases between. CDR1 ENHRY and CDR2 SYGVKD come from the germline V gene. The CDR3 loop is CAVKKDRDNSPLHF. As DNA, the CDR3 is TGTGCCGTGAAGAAAGACAGAGATAATTCACCCCTCCACTTT.

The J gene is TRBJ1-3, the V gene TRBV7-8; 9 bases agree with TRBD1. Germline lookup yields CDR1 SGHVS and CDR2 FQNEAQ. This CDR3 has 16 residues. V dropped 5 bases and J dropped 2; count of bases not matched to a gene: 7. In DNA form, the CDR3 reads TGTGCCAGCAGCCCACAGGGGGCGCCGGCTGGAAACACCATATATTTT. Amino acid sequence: CASSPQGAPAGNTIYF.

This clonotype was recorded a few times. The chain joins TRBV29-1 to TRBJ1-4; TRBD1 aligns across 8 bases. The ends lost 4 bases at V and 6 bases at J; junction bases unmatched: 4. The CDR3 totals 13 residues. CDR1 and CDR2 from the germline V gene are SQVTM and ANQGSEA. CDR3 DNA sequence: TGCAGCGTTGGAGACAGGGGTGATGAAAAACTGTTTTTT. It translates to CSVGDRGDEKLFF.

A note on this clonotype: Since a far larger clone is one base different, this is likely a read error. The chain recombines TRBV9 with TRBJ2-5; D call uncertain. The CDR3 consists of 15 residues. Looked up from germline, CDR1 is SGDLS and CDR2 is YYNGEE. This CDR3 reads CVSSLVLPVQETQYF. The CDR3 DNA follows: TGTGTCAGCAGTTTAGTCCTCCCAGTCCAAGAGACCCAGTACTTC.

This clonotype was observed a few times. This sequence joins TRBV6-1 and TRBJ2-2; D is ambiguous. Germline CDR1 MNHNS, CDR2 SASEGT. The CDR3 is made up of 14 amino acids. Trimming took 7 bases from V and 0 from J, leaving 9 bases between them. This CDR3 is CASMESSNTGELFF. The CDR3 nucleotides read TGTGCCAGCATGGAGTCCTCGAACACCGGGGAGCTGTTTTTT.

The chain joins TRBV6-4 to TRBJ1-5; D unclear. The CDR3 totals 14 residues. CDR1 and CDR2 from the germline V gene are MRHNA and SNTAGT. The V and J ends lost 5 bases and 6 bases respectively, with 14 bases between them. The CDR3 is CASSSTGSGQPQHF. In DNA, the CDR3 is TGTGCCAGCAGTTCAACCGGGTCCGGTCAGCCCCAGCATTTT.

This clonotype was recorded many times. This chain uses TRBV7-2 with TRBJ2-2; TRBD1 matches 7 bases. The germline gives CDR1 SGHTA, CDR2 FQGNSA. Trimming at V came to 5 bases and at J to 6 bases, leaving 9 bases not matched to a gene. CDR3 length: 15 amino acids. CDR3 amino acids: CASSQNLDRAGELFF. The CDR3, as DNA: TGTGCCAGCAGCCAGAACCTAGACAGGGCCGGGGAGCTGTTTTTT. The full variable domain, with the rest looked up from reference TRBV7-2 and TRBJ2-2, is GAGVSQSPSNKVTEKGKDVELRCDPISGHTALYWYRQSLGQGLEFLIYFQGNSAPDKSGLPSDRFSAERTGGSVSTLTIQRTQQEDSAVYLCASSQNLDRAGELFFGEGSRLTVL.

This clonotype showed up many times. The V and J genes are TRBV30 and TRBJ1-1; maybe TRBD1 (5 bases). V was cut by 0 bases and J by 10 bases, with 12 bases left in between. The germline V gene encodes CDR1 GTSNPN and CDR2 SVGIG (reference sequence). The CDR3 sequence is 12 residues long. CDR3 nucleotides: TGTGCCTGGAGTGTACTTGGGGGAGGAGCTTTCTTT. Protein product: CAWSVLGGGAFF.

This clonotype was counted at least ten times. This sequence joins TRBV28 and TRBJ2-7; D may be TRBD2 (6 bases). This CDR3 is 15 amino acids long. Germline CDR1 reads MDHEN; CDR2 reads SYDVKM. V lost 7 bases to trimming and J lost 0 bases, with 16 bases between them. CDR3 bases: TGTGCCAGCACCTACGGAGGGGTTAGCTCCTACGAGCAGTACTTC. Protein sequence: CASTYGGVSSYEQYF.

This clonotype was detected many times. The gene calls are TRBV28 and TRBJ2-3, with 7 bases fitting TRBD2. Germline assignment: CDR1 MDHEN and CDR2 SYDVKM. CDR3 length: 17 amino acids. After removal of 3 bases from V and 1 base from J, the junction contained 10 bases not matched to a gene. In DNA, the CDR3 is TGTGCCAGCAGTTTCGGGTTGTGGGAGGGCCGCACAGATACGCAGTATTTT. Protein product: CASSFGLWEGRTDTQYF.

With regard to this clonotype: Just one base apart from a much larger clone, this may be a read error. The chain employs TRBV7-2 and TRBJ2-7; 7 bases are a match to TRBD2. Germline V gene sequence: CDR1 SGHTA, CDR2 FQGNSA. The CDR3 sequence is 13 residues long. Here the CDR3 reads CVSSTGLAVEQYF. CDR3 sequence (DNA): TGTGTCAGCAGCACCGGGCTAGCGGTCGAGCAGTACTTC.

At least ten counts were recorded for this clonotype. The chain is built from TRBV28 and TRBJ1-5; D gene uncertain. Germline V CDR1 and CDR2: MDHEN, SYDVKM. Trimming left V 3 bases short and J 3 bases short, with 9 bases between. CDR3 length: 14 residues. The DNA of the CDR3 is TGTGCCAGCAGTTTTCTCCAGAACAATCAGCCCCAGCATTTT. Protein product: CASSFLQNNQPQHF.

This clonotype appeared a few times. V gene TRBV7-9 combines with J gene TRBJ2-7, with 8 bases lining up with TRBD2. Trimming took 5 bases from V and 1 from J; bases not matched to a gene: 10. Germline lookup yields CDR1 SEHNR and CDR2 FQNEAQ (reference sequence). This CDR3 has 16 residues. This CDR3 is CASSPSGRRGSYEQYF. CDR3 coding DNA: TGTGCCAGCAGCCCAAGCGGGAGACGGGGATCCTACGAGCAGTACTTC. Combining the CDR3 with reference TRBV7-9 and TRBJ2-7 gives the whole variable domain DTGVSQNPRHKITKRGQNVTFRCDPISEHNRLYWYRQTLGQGPEFLTYFQNEAQLEKSRLLSDRFSAERPKGSFSTLEIQRTEQGDSAMYLCASSPSGRRGSYEQYFGPGTRLTVT.

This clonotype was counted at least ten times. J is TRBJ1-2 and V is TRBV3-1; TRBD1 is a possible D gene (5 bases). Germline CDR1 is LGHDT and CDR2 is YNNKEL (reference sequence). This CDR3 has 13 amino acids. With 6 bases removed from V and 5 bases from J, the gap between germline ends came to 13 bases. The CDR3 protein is CASSLDTGYGYTF. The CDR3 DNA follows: TGTGCCAGCAGTCTGGACACGGGTTATGGCTACACCTTC.

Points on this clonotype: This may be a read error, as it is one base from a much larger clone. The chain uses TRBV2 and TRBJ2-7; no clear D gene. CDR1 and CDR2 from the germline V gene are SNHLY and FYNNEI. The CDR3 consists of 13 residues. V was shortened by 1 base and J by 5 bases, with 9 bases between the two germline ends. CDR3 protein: CASSEVERNEQYF. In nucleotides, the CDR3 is TGTGCCAGCAGTGAAGTGGAAAGGAACGAGCAGTACTTC. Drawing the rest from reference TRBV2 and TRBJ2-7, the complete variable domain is EPEVTQTPSHQVTQMGQEVILRCVPISNHLYFYWYRQILGQKVEFLVSFYNNEISEKSEIFDDQFSVERPDGSNFTLKIRSTKLEDSAMYFCASSEVERNEQYFGPGTRLTVT.

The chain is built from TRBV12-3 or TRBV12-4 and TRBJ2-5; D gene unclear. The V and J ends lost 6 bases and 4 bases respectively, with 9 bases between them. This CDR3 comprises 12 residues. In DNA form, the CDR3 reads TGTGCCAGCAGCCGTCTAGGAGAGACCCAGTACTTC. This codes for CASSRLGETQYF.

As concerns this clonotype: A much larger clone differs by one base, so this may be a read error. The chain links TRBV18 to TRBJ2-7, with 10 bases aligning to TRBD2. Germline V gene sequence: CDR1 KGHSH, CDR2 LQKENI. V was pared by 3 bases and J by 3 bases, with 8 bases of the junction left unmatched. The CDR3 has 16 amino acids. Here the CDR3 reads CASSPVAGGSYYEQYF. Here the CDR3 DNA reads TGTGCCAGCTCACCGGTAGCGGGGGGTAGCTACTACGAGCAGTACTTC.

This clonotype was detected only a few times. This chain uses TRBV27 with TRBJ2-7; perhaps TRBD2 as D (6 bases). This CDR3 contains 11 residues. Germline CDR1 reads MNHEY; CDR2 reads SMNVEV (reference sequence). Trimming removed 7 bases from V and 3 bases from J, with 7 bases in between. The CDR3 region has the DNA TGTGCCAGCATTAGCGGCTACGAGCAGTACTTC. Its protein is CASISGYEQYF.